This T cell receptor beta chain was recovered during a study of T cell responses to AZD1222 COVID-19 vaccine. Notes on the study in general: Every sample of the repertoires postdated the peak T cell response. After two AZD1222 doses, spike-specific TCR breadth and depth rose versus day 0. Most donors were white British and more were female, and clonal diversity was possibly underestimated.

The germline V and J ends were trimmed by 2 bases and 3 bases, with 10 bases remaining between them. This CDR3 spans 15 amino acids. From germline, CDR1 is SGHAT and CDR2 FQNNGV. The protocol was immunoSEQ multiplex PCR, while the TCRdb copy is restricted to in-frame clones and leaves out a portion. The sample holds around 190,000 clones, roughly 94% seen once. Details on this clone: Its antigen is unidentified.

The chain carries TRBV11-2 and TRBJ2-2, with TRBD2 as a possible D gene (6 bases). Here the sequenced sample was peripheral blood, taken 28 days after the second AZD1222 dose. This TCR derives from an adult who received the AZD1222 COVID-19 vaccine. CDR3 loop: CASSLRREYTGELFF. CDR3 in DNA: TGTGCCAGCAGCTTAAGACGGGAGTACACCGGGGAGCTGTTTTTT.